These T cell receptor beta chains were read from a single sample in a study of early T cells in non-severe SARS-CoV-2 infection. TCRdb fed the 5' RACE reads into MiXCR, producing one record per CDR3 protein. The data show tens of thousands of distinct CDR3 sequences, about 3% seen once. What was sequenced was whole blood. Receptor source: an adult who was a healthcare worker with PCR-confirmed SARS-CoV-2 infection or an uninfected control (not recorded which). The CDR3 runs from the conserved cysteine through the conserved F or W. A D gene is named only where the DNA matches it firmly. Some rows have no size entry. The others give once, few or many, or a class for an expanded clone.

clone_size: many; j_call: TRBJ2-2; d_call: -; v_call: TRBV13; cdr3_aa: CASSVAGGGTGELFF; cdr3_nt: TGTGCCAGCAGCGTCGCGGGTGGGGGCACCGGGGAGCTGTTTTTT
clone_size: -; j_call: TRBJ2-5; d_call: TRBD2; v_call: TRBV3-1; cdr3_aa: CASSQELGRGTQYF; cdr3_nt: TGTGCCAGCAGCCAAGAACTGGGGAGGGGGACCCAGTACTTC
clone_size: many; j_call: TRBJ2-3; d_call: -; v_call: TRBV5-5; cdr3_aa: CASSLEQDTQYF; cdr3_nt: TGTGCCAGCAGCTTGGAGCAGGATACGCAGTATTTT
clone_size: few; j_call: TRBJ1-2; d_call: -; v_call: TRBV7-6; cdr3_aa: CASSLGFGYGYTF; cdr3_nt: TGTGCCAGCAGCTTAGGTTTCGGCTATGGCTACACCTTC
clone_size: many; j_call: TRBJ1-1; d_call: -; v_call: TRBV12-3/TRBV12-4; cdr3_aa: CASSQQGRTEAFF; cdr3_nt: TGTGCCAGCAGCCAACAGGGTAGGACTGAAGCTTTCTTT
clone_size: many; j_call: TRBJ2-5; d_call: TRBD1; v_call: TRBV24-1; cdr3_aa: CATSDKPDGTGYQETQYF; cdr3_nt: TGTGCCACCAGTGATAAGCCCGACGGGACAGGGTACCAAGAGACCCAGTACTTC
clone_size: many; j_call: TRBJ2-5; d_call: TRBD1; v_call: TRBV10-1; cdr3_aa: CASSEGQGQETQYF; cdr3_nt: TGCGCCAGCAGTGAGGGACAGGGGCAAGAGACCCAGTACTTC
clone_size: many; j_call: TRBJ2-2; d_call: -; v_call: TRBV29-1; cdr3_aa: CSSRTGNTGELFF; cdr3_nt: TGCAGCTCTAGGACGGGGAACACCGGGGAGCTGTTTTTT
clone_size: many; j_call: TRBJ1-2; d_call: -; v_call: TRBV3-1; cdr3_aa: CASSQNRDGYTF; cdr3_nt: TGTGCCAGCAGCCAAAACAGGGACGGCTACACCTTC
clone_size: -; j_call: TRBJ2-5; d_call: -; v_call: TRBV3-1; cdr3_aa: CASSQFPWGGLETQYF; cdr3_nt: TGTGCCAGCAGCCAATTTCCGTGGGGGGGCCTAGAGACCCAGTACTTC
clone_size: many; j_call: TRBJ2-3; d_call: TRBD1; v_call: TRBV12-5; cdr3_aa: CASGLVLRQGVDTQYF; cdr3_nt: TGTGCTAGTGGTTTGGTACTGAGACAGGGGGTAGATACGCAGTATTTT
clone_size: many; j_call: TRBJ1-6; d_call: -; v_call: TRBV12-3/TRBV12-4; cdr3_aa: CASSLDPTWSALHF; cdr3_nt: TGTGCCAGCAGTTTGGACCCGACGTGGTCGGCCCTCCACTTT
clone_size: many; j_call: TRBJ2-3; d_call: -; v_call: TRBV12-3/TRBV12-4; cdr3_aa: CASSFPGVEGWVADTQYF; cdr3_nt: TGTGCCAGCAGTTTCCCGGGGGTTGAGGGGTGGGTTGCAGATACGCAGTATTTT
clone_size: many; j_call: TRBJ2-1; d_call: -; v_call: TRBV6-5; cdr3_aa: CASRDRYSYNEQFF; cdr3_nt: TGTGCCAGCAGGGACAGATACTCCTACAATGAGCAGTTCTTC